The 24 T cell receptor beta chains given below trace back to one sample, sequenced in a study of blood T cell repertoires in COVID-19. TCRdb keeps only in-frame clones here, not all; method: immunoSEQ multiplex PCR. The data show a few hundred thousand clones, around 87% seen once. Specimen: peripheral blood. The receptors were sampled from a woman aged 60-75 years with COVID-19, enrolled during active disease.

V gene TRBV7-3 combines with J gene TRBJ2-2; 10 nucleotides line up with TRBD1. Germline V gene sequence: CDR1 SGHTA, CDR2 FQGTGA. With V trimmed by 4 bases and J by 4 bases, 9 bases remained unmatched. This CDR3 has 17 amino acids. The CDR3 here is CASSSSRDRGRTGELFF. DNA of the CDR3: TGTGCCAGCAGCTCGTCCCGGGACAGGGGCCGCACCGGGGAGCTGTTTTTT.

The DNA of the CDR3 is TGTGCCAGCAGCTTAGTCGCTAGCGGGGGGACCTACGAGCAGTACTTC. It is translated as CASSLVASGGTYEQYF. The rearrangement uses TRBV7-8 and TRBJ2-7; 11 positions match TRBD2. The V and J ends lost 1 base and 2 bases, in that order; junction bases with no gene match: 4. The germline CDR1 and CDR2 sequences are SGHVS and FQNEAQ. The length of the CDR3 is 16 residues.

This rearrangement joins TRBV7-9 to TRBJ1-3; 7 bases are a match to TRBD1. V shed 5 bases, J shed 4 bases, and the junction held 5 bases outside the gene matches. This CDR3 contains 14 residues. The germline V gene encodes CDR1 SEHNR and CDR2 FQNEAQ (reference sequence). The CDR3 nucleotides are TGTGCCAGCAGCACTCAGGGGGAAGGAAACACCATATATTTT. Protein product: CASSTQGEGNTIYF.

The V and J genes are TRBV5-1 and TRBJ1-4; D is possibly TRBD1 (5 bases). The CDR3 contains 16 residues. Germline V gives CDR1 SGHRS, CDR2 YFSETQ. V lost 4 bases and J lost 0, with 13 bases in between. The chain's CDR3 is CASSAGGSATNEKLFF. CDR3 DNA sequence: TGCGCCAGCAGCGCCGGGGGGAGTGCAACTAATGAAAAACTGTTTTTT. The entire variable domain, with the rest obtained from reference TRBV5-1 and TRBJ1-4, is as follows: KAGVTQTPRYLIKTRGQQVTLSCSPISGHRSVSWYQQTPGQGLQFLFEYFSETQRNKGNFPGRFSGRQFSNSRSEMNVSTLELGDSALYLCASSAGGSATNEKLFFGSGTQLSVL.

The gene calls are TRBV7-8 and TRBJ2-1; a possible D gene is TRBD2 (5 bases). The germline CDR1 and CDR2 sequences are SGHVS and FQNEAQ. This CDR3 region has 12 residues. Trimming shortened V by 5 bases and J by 8 bases, and 10 bases separated the two germline ends. The CDR3 nucleotides read TGTGCCAGCAGCCCGGGGTTCGATGAGCAGTTCTTC. Translating gives CASSPGFDEQFF.

The chain combines TRBV20-1 with TRBJ2-5, with 8 bases that match TRBD2. This CDR3 is 16 amino acids long. J was trimmed by 6 bases and V by 3 bases; bases with no gene match: 15. CDR1 and CDR2 (germline): DFQATT, SNEGSKA (reference sequence). CDR3 amino acids: CSASPSGGDIRQTQYF. The CDR3 bases are TGCAGTGCTAGTCCCAGCGGGGGCGACATCCGACAGACCCAGTACTTC.

The J gene is TRBJ2-3, the V gene TRBV19, with D possibly matching TRBD2 (6 bases). CDR1 and CDR2 from the germline V gene are LNHDA and SQIVND (reference sequence). The CDR3 covers 13 residues. V shed 4 bases and J shed 4 bases, with 9 bases lying between them. CDR3 amino acids: CASSRAGSDTQYF. The CDR3 nucleotides read TGTGCCAGTAGTAGGGCGGGGTCAGATACGCAGTATTTT.

The rearrangement joins TRBV6-2 or TRBV6-3 to TRBJ2-2; D is possibly TRBD1 (5 bases). With 6 bases removed from V and 5 bases from J, the gap between germline ends came to 16 bases. Germline CDR1 MNHEY, CDR2 SVGEGT. The CDR3 contains 15 residues. CDR3 residues: CASSRERGWTGELFF. The CDR3 DNA sequence: TGTGCCAGCAGCAGAGAAAGGGGATGGACCGGGGAGCTGTTTTTT.

The chain links TRBV3-1 (or the pseudogene TRBV3-2) to TRBJ2-7; possibly TRBD1 for D (5 bases). CDR3 length: 13 amino acids. V lost 4 bases and J lost 5, with 12 bases in between. Germline assignment: CDR1 LGHDT and CDR2 YNNKEL (reference sequence). In DNA form, the CDR3 reads TGTGCCAGCAGCCTGAAAGGGGCCGACGAGCAGTACTTC. Its translation: CASSLKGADEQYF.

The J gene is TRBJ1-1, the V gene TRBV6-6; maybe TRBD1 (6 bases). The CDR3 covers 16 residues. Germline CDR1 and CDR2: MNHNY and SVGAGI (reference sequence). V lost 2 bases and J 2 bases, leaving 15 bases between the germline ends. The chain's CDR3 is CASSYPNRVGNTEAFF. DNA for the CDR3: TGTGCCAGCAGTTACCCCAACAGGGTGGGTAACACTGAAGCTTTCTTT.

The chain has TRBV18 and TRBJ1-5, with a possible D match to TRBD1 (5 bases). CDR3 length: 14 amino acids. The ends were cut back, 2 bases at V and 4 bases at J, with 9 bases in the middle. CDR1 KGHSH and CDR2 LQKENI come from the germline V gene. The CDR3 DNA is TGTGCCAGCTCACCAACAGGTGAAAATCAGCCCCAGCATTTT. Protein product: CASSPTGENQPQHF. Combining the CDR3 with reference TRBV18 and TRBJ1-5 gives the whole variable domain NAGVMQNPRHLVRRRGQEARLRCSPMKGHSHVYWYRQLPEEGLKFMVYLQKENIIDESGMPKERFSAEFPKEGPSILRIQQVVRGDSAAYFCASSPTGENQPQHFGDGTRLSIL.

The V gene is TRBV7-2, the J gene TRBJ1-1; D is perhaps TRBD1 (6 bases). The ends were cut back, 5 bases at V and 5 bases at J, with 15 bases in the middle. Germline V gives CDR1 SGHTA, CDR2 FQGNSA. The CDR3 covers 14 residues. The CDR3 region has the DNA TGTGCCAGCAGCCGTCGTGAGGGGGAGACTGAAGCTTTCTTT. Its translation: CASSRREGETEAFF.

This clone was counted once. CDR3 protein: CASSPVSGANVLTF. The CDR3 DNA is TGTGCCAGCAGCCCCGTGAGTGGGGCCAACGTCCTGACTTTC. The chain couples TRBV7-2 to TRBJ2-6; no clear D gene. The CDR3 totals 14 residues. Germline V gene data show CDR1 as SGHTA and CDR2 as FQGNSA. V lost 5 bases, J lost 3 bases, and 8 bases lay in between.

This rearrangement joins TRBV7-3 to TRBJ2-1, with 10 bases aligning to TRBD2. With V trimmed by 0 bases and J by 8 bases, 10 bases remained unmatched. Per germline, CDR1 SGHTA and CDR2 FQGTGA. CDR3 size: 17 residues. As DNA, the CDR3 is TGTGCCAGCAGCTTAACAGGGCTAGCGGGGGCCGGGGATGAGCAGTTCTTC. Residues: CASSLTGLAGAGDEQFF.

The chain joins TRBV27 to TRBJ2-1; 11 bases fit TRBD2. This CDR3 has 19 residues. V dropped 0 bases and J dropped 4; count of bases not matched to a gene: 11. Germline-derived CDR1 and CDR2 are MNHEY and SMNVEV (reference sequence). The CDR3, as DNA: TGTGCCAGCAGTTTATCGGTAGCGGGGGGGCAGGCGGTTTACAATGAGCAGTTCTTC. It specifies CASSLSVAGGQAVYNEQFF.

The chain carries TRBV29-1 and TRBJ2-1; 7 bases are a match to TRBD1. The CDR3 covers 13 residues. Germline values: CDR1 SQVTM, CDR2 ANQGSEA. The V and J ends lost 5 bases and 5 bases, in that order; junction bases with no gene match: 6. CDR3 amino acids: CSVLWDRNNEQFF. The CDR3 DNA is TGCAGCGTTCTGTGGGACAGAAACAATGAGCAGTTCTTC.

Note on this clone: Other DNA sequences in this sample translate to the same CDR3. The chain carries TRBV7-9 and TRBJ1-5, with TRBD1 identical over 10 bases. Germline assignment: CDR1 SEHNR and CDR2 FQNEAQ (reference sequence). CDR3 size: 14 residues. The V segment lost 5 bases and the J segment 7 bases; nucleotides outside the gene matches: 5. The CDR3: CASSPGTGVQPQHF. The CDR3 region has the DNA TGTGCCAGCAGCCCCGGGACAGGGGTCCAGCCCCAGCATTTT.

The rearrangement links TRBV6-5 to TRBJ1-1; 8 bases are shared with TRBD1. Trimming removed 0 bases from V and 2 bases from J; junction bases left unmatched: 2. The V gene's germline CDR1 is MNHEY and CDR2 SVGAGI. The CDR3 covers 15 residues. The chain's CDR3 is CASSYSGTGNTEAFF. The DNA for the CDR3 is TGTGCCAGCAGTTACTCTGGGACAGGTAACACTGAAGCTTTCTTT.

The chain combines TRBV9 with TRBJ1-4; 8 bases are a match to TRBD1. The germline gives CDR1 SGDLS, CDR2 YYNGEE. This CDR3 contains 15 residues. Germline trimming cut 3 bases from V and 7 bases from J; bases unmatched to any gene: 8. The CDR3 DNA reads as TGTGCCAGCAGCGCCGACAGGGGTTTGGGTGAAAAACTGTTTTTT. Protein: CASSADRGLGEKLFF.

J is TRBJ2-1 and V is TRBV7-2; 7 bases align to TRBD1. Germline V CDR1 and CDR2: SGHTA, FQGNSA. This CDR3 has 15 amino acids. The J segment lost 5 bases and the V segment lost 3 bases, leaving 7 bases of the junction unmatched. DNA for the CDR3: TGTGCCAGCAGCTTTGACAGGGCAACCAACAATGAGCAGTTCTTC. It translates to CASSFDRATNNEQFF.

In its sample, this clone was seen once. This chain uses TRBV19 with TRBJ1-1; D is perhaps TRBD1 (5 bases). Germline V gene sequence: CDR1 LNHDA, CDR2 SQIVND (reference sequence). Between the trimmed V and J ends, which lost 3 bases and 6 bases, there was a span of 14 bases. This CDR3 is built from 14 residues. CDR3 nucleotide sequence: TGTGCCAGTAGTATTAGTGGGGCTAGGGCTGAAGCTTTCTTT. It encodes CASSISGARAEAFF. The variable domain in full, with the rest retrieved from reference TRBV19 and TRBJ1-1, is DGGITQSPKYLFRKEGQNVTLSCEQNLNHDAMYWYRQDPGQGLRLIYYSQIVNDFQKGDIAEGYSVSREKKESFPLTVTSAQKNPTAFYLCASSISGARAEAFFGQGTRLTVV.

This clone was found once. V and J are TRBV30 and TRBJ2-7; TRBD1 agrees at 7 bases. CDR3 length: 15 amino acids. The V gene end was trimmed by 4 bases and the J gene end by 2 bases; junction bases not matched to a gene: 11. Germline CDR1 is GTSNPN and CDR2 is SVGIG (reference sequence). This CDR3 is CAWTRVGTETYEQYF. The CDR3 DNA follows: TGTGCCTGGACCAGGGTTGGGACAGAGACCTACGAGCAGTACTTC.

The V and J genes are TRBV29-1 and TRBJ2-1; 8 nucleotides agree with TRBD2. V lost 7 bases to trimming and J lost 8 bases; unmatched junction nucleotides: 10. This CDR3 contains 13 residues. CDR1 is SQVTM, CDR2 ANQGSEA, per germline. The CDR3 DNA reads TGCAGCGCCGCCAGCAGCGGGGGTCATGAGCAGTTCTTC. The encoded protein is CSAASSGGHEQFF.

The chain recombines TRBV10-3 with TRBJ1-2; D perhaps matches TRBD1 (6 bases). The V gene lost 3 bases and the J gene lost 3 bases, with 11 bases spanning the gap. Germline V gives CDR1 ENHRY, CDR2 SYGVKD. The CDR3 consists of 14 residues. DNA of the CDR3: TGTGCCATCAGTGAAGGACAGCTAGACTATGGCTACACCTTC. Amino acids: CAISEGQLDYGYTF.